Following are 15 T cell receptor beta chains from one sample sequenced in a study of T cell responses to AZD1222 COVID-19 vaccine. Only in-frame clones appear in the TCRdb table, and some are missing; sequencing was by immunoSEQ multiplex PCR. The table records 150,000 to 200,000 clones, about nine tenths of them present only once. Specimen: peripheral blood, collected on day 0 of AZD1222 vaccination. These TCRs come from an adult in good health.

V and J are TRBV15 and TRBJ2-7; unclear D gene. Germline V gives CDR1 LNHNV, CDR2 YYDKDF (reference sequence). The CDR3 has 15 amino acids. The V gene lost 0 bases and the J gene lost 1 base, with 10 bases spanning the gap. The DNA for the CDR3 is TGTGCCACCAGCAGAGATCGAAGGCATTCCTACGAGCAGTACTTC. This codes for CATSRDRRHSYEQYF.

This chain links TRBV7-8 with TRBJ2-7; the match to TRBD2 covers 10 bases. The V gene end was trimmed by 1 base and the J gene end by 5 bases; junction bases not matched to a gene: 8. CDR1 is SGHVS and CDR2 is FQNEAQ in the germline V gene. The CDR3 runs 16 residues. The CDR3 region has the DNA TGTGCCAGCAGCTTAGAGGCTAGCGGGGGAGTACACGAGCAGTACTTC. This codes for CASSLEASGGVHEQYF.

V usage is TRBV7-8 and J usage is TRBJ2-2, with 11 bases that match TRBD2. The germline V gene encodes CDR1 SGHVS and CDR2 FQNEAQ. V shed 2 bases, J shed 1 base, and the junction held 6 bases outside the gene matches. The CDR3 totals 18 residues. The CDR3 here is CASSLWLAGGENTGELFF. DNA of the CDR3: TGTGCCAGCAGCTTATGGCTAGCGGGGGGAGAGAACACCGGGGAGCTGTTTTTT.

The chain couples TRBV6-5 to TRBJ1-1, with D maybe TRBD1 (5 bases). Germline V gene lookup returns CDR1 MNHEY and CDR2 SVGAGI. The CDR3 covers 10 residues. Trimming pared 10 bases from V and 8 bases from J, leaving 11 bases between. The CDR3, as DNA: TGTGCCACCAAGAAGGGGGAAGCTTTCTTT. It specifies CATKKGEAFF.

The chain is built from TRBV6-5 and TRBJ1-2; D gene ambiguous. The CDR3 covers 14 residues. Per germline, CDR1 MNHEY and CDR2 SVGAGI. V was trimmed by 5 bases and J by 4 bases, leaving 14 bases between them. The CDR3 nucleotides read TGTGCCAGCAGTCGGACGGTGTCAGGCTATGGCTACACCTTC. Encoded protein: CASSRTVSGYGYTF.

In DNA, the CDR3 is TGTGCCAGCAGGCCAACTAGCGGGGGGGCCCAGTACTTC. Amino acid sequence: CASRPTSGGAQYF. The chain recombines TRBV12-3 or TRBV12-4 with TRBJ2-5, with 13 bases lining up with TRBD2. V was pared by 6 bases and J by 9 bases, with 4 bases of the junction left unmatched. The CDR3 runs to 13 residues.

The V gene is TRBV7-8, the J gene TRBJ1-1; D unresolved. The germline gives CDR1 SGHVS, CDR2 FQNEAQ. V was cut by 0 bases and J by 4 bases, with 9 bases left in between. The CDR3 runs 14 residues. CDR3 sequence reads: CASSLAMSGTEAFF. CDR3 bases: TGTGCCAGCAGCTTAGCGATGAGTGGCACTGAAGCTTTCTTT.

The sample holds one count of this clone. CDR3 residues: CASSSTENYGYTF. The DNA for the CDR3 is TGTGCCAGCAGTTCGACAGAGAACTATGGCTACACCTTC. V usage is TRBV6-2 or TRBV6-3 and J usage is TRBJ1-2, with D possibly being TRBD1 (5 bases). Trimming removed 4 bases from V and 2 bases from J, with 8 bases in between. The germline gives CDR1 MNHEY, CDR2 SVGEGT. CDR3 length equals 13 residues.

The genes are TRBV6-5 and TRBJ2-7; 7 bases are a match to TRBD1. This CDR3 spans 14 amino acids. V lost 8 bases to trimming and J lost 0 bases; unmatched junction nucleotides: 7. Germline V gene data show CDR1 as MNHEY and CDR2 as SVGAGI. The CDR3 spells CASGPTGVSYEQYF. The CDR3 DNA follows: TGTGCCAGCGGCCCTACAGGGGTCTCCTACGAGCAGTACTTC.

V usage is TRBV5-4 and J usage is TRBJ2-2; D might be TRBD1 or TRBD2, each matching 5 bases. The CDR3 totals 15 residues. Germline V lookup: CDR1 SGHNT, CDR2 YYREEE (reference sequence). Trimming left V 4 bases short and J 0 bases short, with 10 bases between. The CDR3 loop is CASSPGRSNTGELFF. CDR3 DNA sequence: TGTGCCAGCAGCCCGGGACGCTCGAACACCGGGGAGCTGTTTTTT.

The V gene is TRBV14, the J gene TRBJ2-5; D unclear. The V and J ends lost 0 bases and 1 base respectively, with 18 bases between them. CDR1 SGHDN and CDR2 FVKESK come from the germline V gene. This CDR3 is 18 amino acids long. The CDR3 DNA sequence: TGTGCCAGCAGCCAAGACGTTCATGGCTCAAACGCCCAAGAGACCCAGTACTTC. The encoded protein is CASSQDVHGSNAQETQYF.

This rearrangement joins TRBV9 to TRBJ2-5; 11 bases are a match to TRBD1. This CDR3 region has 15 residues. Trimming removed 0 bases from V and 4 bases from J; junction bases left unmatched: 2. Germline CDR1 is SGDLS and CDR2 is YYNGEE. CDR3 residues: CASSVGTGGGETQYF. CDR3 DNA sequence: TGTGCCAGCAGCGTAGGGACAGGGGGCGGAGAGACCCAGTACTTC.

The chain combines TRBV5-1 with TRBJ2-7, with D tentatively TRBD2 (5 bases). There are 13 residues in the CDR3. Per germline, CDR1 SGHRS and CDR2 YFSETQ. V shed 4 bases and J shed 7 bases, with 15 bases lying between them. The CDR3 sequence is CASSGILSGEQYF. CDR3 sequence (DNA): TGCGCCAGCAGCGGGATACTCTCGGGAGAGCAGTACTTC.

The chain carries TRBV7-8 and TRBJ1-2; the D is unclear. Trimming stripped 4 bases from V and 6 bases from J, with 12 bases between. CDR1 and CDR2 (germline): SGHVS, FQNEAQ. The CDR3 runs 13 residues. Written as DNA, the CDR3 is TGTGCCAGCAGCTCGCTCAGGAACCATGGCTACACCTTC. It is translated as CASSSLRNHGYTF.

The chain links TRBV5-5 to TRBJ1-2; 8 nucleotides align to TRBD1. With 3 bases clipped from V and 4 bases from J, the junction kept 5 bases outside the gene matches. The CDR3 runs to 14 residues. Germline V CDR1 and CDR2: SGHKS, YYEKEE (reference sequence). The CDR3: CASSSRTGSYGYTF. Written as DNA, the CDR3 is TGTGCCAGCAGCTCCAGGACAGGGAGCTATGGCTACACCTTC.